The 9 T cell receptor beta chains below were found in one sample sequenced in a study of cytomegalovirus exposure and HLA in healthy donors. PCR primers comprised 60 Vbeta and 13 Jbeta primers. Data came from immunoSEQ multiplex PCR; TCRdb stores just in-frame clones and leaves some out. The sample includes some 120,000 clones, roughly 85% of them seen just once. What was sequenced was PBMCs. The receptors stem from a man younger than 35 in good health and CMV-seropositive.

The chain recombines TRBV6-5 with TRBJ1-2; a possible D gene is TRBD1 (5 bases). The CDR3 sequence is 13 residues long. The germline V and J ends were trimmed by 6 bases and 4 bases, with 12 bases remaining between them. The germline V gene has CDR1 MNHEY and CDR2 SVGAGI. The CDR3 here is CASRRGQTYGYTF. The CDR3 nucleotides are TGTGCCAGCAGACGAGGACAAACCTATGGCTACACCTTC.

The V and J genes are TRBV7-2 and TRBJ1-6; TRBD1 aligns across 8 bases. Germline CDR1 is SGHTA and CDR2 is FQGNSA. The V and J ends lost 8 bases and 14 bases, in that order; junction bases with no gene match: 11. The CDR3 runs to 13 residues. The CDR3 DNA reads as TGTGCCAGCCACTCGGGACCGACAGGGGCCCTCCACTTT. This encodes CASHSGPTGALHF.

The DNA of the CDR3 is TGTGCCTGGAGAGGAGGGGCGGGCTACAATGAGCAGTTCTTC. Translation: CAWRGGAGYNEQFF. V usage is TRBV30 and J usage is TRBJ2-1; D possibly corresponds to TRBD2 (6 bases). The V end lost 3 bases, the J end lost 3 bases, and 12 bases lay between the germline ends. CDR3 length: 14 amino acids. The germline V gene encodes CDR1 GTSNPN and CDR2 SVGIG (reference sequence).

This clone has only a few counts. The genes are TRBV5-8 and TRBJ2-7; 7 bases are a match to TRBD2. The CDR3 totals 17 residues. Germline-derived CDR1 and CDR2 are SGHTS and YDEGEE. The junction had 9 bases not matched to a gene; V was cut back by 0 bases and J by 0 bases. Here the CDR3 reads CASSLGEGTFSSYEQYF. The CDR3 nucleotides read TGTGCCAGCAGCTTGGGGGAGGGGACTTTCAGCTCCTACGAGCAGTACTTC.

The genes are TRBV29-1 and TRBJ2-1; no definite D call. Trimming removed 5 bases from V and 7 bases from J, with 15 bases in between. The CDR3 loop spans 13 amino acids. Germline V CDR1 and CDR2: SQVTM, ANQGSEA. The CDR3: CSVRARSWNEQFF. CDR3 nucleotide sequence: TGCAGCGTTAGAGCCCGGTCGTGGAATGAGCAGTTCTTC.

The rearrangement links TRBV28 to TRBJ1-2; D gene ambiguous. The CDR3 consists of 11 residues. Germline CDR1 is MDHEN and CDR2 is SYDVKM. The CDR3 loop reads CPREPPFGYTF. The CDR3 nucleotides are TGTCCTCGGGAGCCTCCGTTTGGCTACACCTTC.

The rearrangement joins TRBV11-2 to TRBJ2-1; TRBD2 might be the D (5 bases). The V gene's germline CDR1 is SGHAT and CDR2 FQNNGV. The CDR3 is made up of 15 amino acids. Trimming left V 5 bases short and J 9 bases short, with 20 bases between. CDR3 loop: CASSPVTGSSGEQFF. The CDR3 bases are TGTGCCAGCAGCCCAGTCACGGGGTCTTCAGGTGAGCAGTTCTTC.

The chain combines TRBV6-5 with TRBJ1-2; D call uncertain. Germline values: CDR1 MNHEY, CDR2 SVGAGI. The V gene lost 4 bases and the J gene lost 2 bases, with 8 bases spanning the gap. This CDR3 is 13 amino acids long. This CDR3 reads CASSFGTNYGYTF. In DNA form, the CDR3 reads TGTGCCAGCAGTTTTGGTACAAACTATGGCTACACCTTC.

This sequence joins TRBV5-6 and TRBJ1-4; the match to TRBD1 covers 8 bases. The length of the CDR3 is 15 residues. Trimming took 4 bases from V and 8 from J; bases not matched to a gene: 10. The germline V gene has CDR1 SGHDT and CDR2 YYEEEE. CDR3 DNA sequence: TGTGCCAGCAGCCCCCCCAGGGGGCGATGGGAAAAACTGTTTTTT. It translates to CASSPPRGRWEKLFF.